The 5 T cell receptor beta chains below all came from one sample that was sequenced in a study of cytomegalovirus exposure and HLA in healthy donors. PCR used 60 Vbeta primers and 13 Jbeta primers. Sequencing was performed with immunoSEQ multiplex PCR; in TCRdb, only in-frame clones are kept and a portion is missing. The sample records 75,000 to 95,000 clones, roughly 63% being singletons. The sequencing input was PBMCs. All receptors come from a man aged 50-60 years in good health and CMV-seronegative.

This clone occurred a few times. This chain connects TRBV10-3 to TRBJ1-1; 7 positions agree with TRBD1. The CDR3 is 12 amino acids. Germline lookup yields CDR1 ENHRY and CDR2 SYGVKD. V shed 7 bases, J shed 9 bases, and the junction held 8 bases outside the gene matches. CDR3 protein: CAINQQGSKAFF. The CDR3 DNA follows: TGTGCCATCAATCAACAGGGGTCTAAAGCTTTCTTT.

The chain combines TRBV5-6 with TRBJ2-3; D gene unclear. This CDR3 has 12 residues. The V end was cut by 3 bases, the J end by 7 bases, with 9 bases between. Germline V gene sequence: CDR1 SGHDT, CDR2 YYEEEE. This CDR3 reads CASSWSENTQYF. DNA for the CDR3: TGTGCCAGCAGCTGGTCCGAGAATACGCAGTATTTT.

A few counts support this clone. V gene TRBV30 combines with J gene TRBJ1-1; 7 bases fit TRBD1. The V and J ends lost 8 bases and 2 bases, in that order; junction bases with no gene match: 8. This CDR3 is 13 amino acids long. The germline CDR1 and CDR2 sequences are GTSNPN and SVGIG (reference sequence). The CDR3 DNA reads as TGTGCCAGAACAGGGGCCGCCAACACTGAAGCTTTCTTT. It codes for CARTGAANTEAFF.

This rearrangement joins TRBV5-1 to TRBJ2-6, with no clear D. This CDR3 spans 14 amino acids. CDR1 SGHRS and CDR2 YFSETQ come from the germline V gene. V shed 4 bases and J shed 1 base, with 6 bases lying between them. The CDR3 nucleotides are TGCGCCAGCAGCCGAGATTCTGGGGCCAACGTCCTGACTTTC. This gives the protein CASSRDSGANVLTF. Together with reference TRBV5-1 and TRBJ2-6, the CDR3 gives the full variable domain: KAGVTQTPRYLIKTRGQQVTLSCSPISGHRSVSWYQQTPGQGLQFLFEYFSETQRNKGNFPGRFSGRQFSNSRSEMNVSTLELGDSALYLCASSRDSGANVLTFGAGSRLTVL.

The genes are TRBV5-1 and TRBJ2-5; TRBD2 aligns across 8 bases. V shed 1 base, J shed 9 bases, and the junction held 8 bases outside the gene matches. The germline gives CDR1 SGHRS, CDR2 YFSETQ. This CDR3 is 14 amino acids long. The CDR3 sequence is CASSLNGGGGPQYF. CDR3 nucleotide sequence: TGCGCCAGCAGCTTGAACGGGGGGGGAGGGCCCCAGTACTTC.